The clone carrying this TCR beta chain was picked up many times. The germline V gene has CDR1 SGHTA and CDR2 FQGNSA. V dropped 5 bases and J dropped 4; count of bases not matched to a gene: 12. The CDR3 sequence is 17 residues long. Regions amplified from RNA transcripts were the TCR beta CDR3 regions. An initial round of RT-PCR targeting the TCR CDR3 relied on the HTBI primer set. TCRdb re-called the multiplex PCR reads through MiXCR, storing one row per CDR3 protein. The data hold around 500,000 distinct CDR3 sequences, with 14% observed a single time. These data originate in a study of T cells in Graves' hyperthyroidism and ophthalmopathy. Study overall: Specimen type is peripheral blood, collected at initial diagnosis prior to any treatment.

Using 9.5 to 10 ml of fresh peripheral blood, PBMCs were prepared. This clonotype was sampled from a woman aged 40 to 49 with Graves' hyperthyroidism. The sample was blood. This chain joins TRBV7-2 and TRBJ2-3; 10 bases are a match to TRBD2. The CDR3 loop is CASSPHRASGRPDTQYF. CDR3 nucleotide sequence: TGTGCCAGCAGCCCCCACCGGGCTAGCGGGAGACCAGATACGCAGTATTTT.